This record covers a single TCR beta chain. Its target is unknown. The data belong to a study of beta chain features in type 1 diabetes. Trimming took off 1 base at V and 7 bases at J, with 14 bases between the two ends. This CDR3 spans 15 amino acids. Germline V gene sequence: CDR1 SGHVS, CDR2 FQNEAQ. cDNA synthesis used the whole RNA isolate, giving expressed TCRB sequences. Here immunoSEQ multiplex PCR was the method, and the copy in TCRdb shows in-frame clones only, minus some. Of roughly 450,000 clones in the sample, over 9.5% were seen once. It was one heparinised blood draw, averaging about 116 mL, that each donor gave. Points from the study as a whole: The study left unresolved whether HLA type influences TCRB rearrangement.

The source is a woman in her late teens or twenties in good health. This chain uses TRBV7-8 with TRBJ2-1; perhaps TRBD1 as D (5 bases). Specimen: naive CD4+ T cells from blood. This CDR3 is CASSLEGQGNNEQFF. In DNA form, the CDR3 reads TGTGCCAGCAGCTTAGAGGGCCAGGGTAATAATGAGCAGTTCTTC.